A single sample gave rise to the 13 T cell receptor beta chains below, sequenced in a study of Ad26.COV2.S vaccination and SARS-CoV-2 variants. Stated treatment: over 15 received Ad26.COV2.S at low or high dose, single or two shots; several received placebo; per-sample allocation not given. The samples were gathered on day 63 after the first injection of vaccine or placebo. Here immunoSEQ multiplex PCR was the method, and the copy in TCRdb shows in-frame clones only, minus some. The sample lists approximately 400,000 clones, about 80% seen once, with 7% to 9.5% in the top ten. The specimen comprised peripheral blood, sampled in a trial of Ad26.COV2.S vaccine versus placebo. These receptors were collected from a person between 18 and 59 years old who received the Ad26.COV2.S COVID-19 vaccine or a placebo.

The genes are TRBV18 and TRBJ1-1, with 7 bases fitting TRBD1. Trimming at V came to 5 bases and at J to 4 bases, leaving 13 bases not matched to a gene. The CDR3 is 16 amino acids. The germline gives CDR1 KGHSH, CDR2 LQKENI. The CDR3 DNA reads TGTGCCAGCTCAGGGGACAGAACGGTCATGGGCACTGAAGCTTTCTTT. It codes for CASSGDRTVMGTEAFF.

This clone appeared once. V usage is TRBV19 and J usage is TRBJ2-2; weak D call: TRBD2 (6 bases). This CDR3 spans 12 amino acids. Germline assignment: CDR1 LNHDA and CDR2 SQIVND (reference sequence). V gave up 7 bases and J gave up 7 bases, with 10 bases separating them. CDR3 residues: CASNRGFGELFF. The CDR3 bases are TGTGCCAGTAATCGGGGGTTCGGGGAGCTGTTTTTT.

The gene calls are TRBV29-1 and TRBJ2-7, with 12 bases matching TRBD2. V dropped 7 bases and J dropped 3; count of bases not matched to a gene: 4. The CDR3 is 13 amino acids. Germline CDR1 reads SQVTM; CDR2 reads ANQGSEA. The DNA of the CDR3 is TGCAGCGGAACTAGCGGGGGGATCTACGAGCAGTACTTC. This codes for CSGTSGGIYEQYF.

The chain links TRBV9 to TRBJ1-1; D is unclear. Germline CDR1 and CDR2: SGDLS and YYNGEE. V lost 3 bases, J lost 11 bases, and 11 bases lay in between. The CDR3 loop spans 11 amino acids. The CDR3 here is CASSGITGAFF. CDR3 DNA: TGTGCCAGCAGCGGGATCACGGGGGCTTTCTTT.

V usage is TRBV11-3 and J usage is TRBJ2-5; 10 nucleotides align to TRBD2. The V gene end was trimmed by 5 bases and the J gene end by 2 bases; junction bases not matched to a gene: 5. Germline CDR1 is SGHNT and CDR2 is YENEEA. The CDR3 length is 15 residues. The CDR3 reads CASSATSGYQETQYF. DNA of the CDR3: TGTGCCAGCAGCGCGACTAGCGGGTATCAAGAGACCCAGTACTTC.

The rearrangement joins TRBV2 to TRBJ2-5; TRBD1 matches 7 bases. This CDR3 is 13 amino acids long. The trim removed 6 bases at V and 5 bases at J, leaving 6 bases unmatched. Germline-derived CDR1 and CDR2 are SNHLY and FYNNEI. The CDR3 reads CASSLQGQETQYF. CDR3 sequence (DNA): TGTGCCAGCAGCCTACAGGGGCAGGAGACCCAGTACTTC.

CDR3 loop: CASSQVGGAGGNTIYF. For the CDR3, the DNA is TGTGCCAGCAGCCAAGTTGGGGGGGCCGGGGGAAACACCATATATTTT. The chain uses TRBV3-1 (or the pseudogene TRBV3-2) and TRBJ1-3; a possible D gene is TRBD1 (6 bases). This CDR3 has 16 residues. CDR1 is LGHDT, CDR2 YNNKEL, per germline (reference sequence). V lost 1 base, J lost 4 bases, and 14 bases lay in between.

This chain links TRBV7-2 with TRBJ1-2; D not certain. CDR1 is SGHTA and CDR2 is FQGNSA in the germline V gene. The CDR3 runs 14 residues. V lost 2 bases, J lost 0 bases, and 7 bases lay in between. The CDR3 DNA reads TGTGCCAGCAGCTTATACCGATCTAACTATGGCTACACCTTC. It translates to CASSLYRSNYGYTF.

The V call is TRBV7-9, the J call TRBJ1-2, with TRBD1 matching over 9 bases. Germline CDR1 and CDR2: SEHNR and FQNEAQ (reference sequence). V lost 6 bases, J lost 6 bases, and 5 bases stayed unmatched. This CDR3 has 13 amino acids. CDR3 bases: TGTGCCAGCAGTGGGACAGGGATACATGGCTACACCTTC. Protein product: CASSGTGIHGYTF.

The chain is built from TRBV30 and TRBJ2-7; the D gene is possibly TRBD1 (6 bases). V lost 3 bases and J lost 6, with 15 bases in between. The length of the CDR3 is 13 residues. Germline V gives CDR1 GTSNPN, CDR2 SVGIG (reference sequence). In DNA, the CDR3 is TGTGCCTGGAGCGGGACATCGCGAGGCGAGCAGTACTTC. The encoded protein is CAWSGTSRGEQYF.

This chain uses TRBV7-6 with TRBJ2-5, with D hard to call. Germline CDR1 reads SGHVS; CDR2 reads FNYEAQ. This CDR3 contains 14 residues. V was clipped by 4 bases and J by 6 bases, with 15 bases between them. In DNA, the CDR3 is TGTGCCAGCAGCTCGTTCCCCTCCATGCAGACCCAGTACTTC. It is translated as CASSSFPSMQTQYF.

This clone has just a few counts. The V call is TRBV6-6, the J call TRBJ1-3; D unresolved. V lost 8 bases and J lost 3, with 8 bases in between. The CDR3 contains 12 residues. From germline, CDR1 is MNHNY and CDR2 SVGAGI (reference sequence). This chain's CDR3 is CASFGGGNTIYF. In DNA form, the CDR3 reads TGTGCCAGCTTCGGAGGTGGAAACACCATATATTTT.

This rearrangement joins TRBV7-9 to TRBJ2-3; 9 bases are shared with TRBD1. CDR3 length equals 14 residues. The junction had 4 bases not matched to a gene; V was cut back by 4 bases and J by 5 bases. Germline V gives CDR1 SEHNR, CDR2 FQNEAQ (reference sequence). The CDR3 loop is CASSSRTGVDTQYF. The DNA for the CDR3 is TGTGCCAGCAGCTCTCGGACAGGGGTAGATACGCAGTATTTT.